This passage covers 24 T cell receptor beta chains from one sample sequenced in a study of sequential checkpoint blockade in melanoma. Treatment reported: randomized to nivolumab then ipilimumab (arm A) or the reverse (arm B). Sequencing used immunoSEQ multiplex PCR; TCRdb keeps in-frame clones, though not all of them. The sample lists thousands of clones; 70% to 85% were seen once. The sequencing here drew on CD8+ T cells sorted from blood (inferred from file names), taken from a patient given nivolumab and ipilimumab in sequence. The receptors shown here come from a human donor with melanoma.

V is TRBV5-1 and J is TRBJ2-3; possibly TRBD1 for D (6 bases). CDR1 and CDR2 (germline): SGHRS, YFSETQ. The V end lost 4 bases, the J end lost 0 bases, and 12 bases lay between the germline ends. The CDR3 sequence is 15 residues long. The DNA for the CDR3 is TGCGCCAGCAGCCCCCCTGGGGGCAGCACAGATACGCAGTATTTT. Protein sequence: CASSPPGGSTDTQYF.

The chain recombines TRBV5-1 with TRBJ2-6, with 7 bases identical to TRBD2. J gave up 0 bases and V 3 bases, and 12 bases lay outside the gene matches. The CDR3 is made up of 19 amino acids. Germline CDR1 reads SGHRS; CDR2 reads YFSETQ. CDR3 residues: CASSSWGGLRSSGANVLTF. For the CDR3, the DNA is TGCGCCAGCAGCTCTTGGGGAGGGCTTCGTAGCTCTGGGGCCAACGTCCTGACTTTC.

Here the CDR3 reads CASSFDRDPAAYEQYF. Written as DNA, the CDR3 is TGTGCCAGCAGCTTCGACAGGGACCCCGCAGCCTACGAGCAGTACTTC. The chain combines TRBV7-8 with TRBJ2-7; TRBD1 matches at 7 bases. CDR1 is SGHVS and CDR2 is FQNEAQ in the germline V gene. The ends lost 3 bases at V and 2 bases at J; junction bases unmatched: 10. The length of the CDR3 is 16 residues.

V is TRBV19 and J is TRBJ1-5, with 9 bases fitting TRBD1. The CDR3 is 14 residues long. Germline V gene data show CDR1 as LNHDA and CDR2 as SQIVND (reference sequence). Trimming cost V 6 bases and J 6 bases; bases outside gene matches: 6. The CDR3 DNA reads as TGTGCCAGTAGACCGGACAGGGGTGGTCAGCCCCAGCATTTT. It is translated as CASRPDRGGQPQHF. Full variable domain (rest looked up from reference TRBV19 and TRBJ1-5): DGGITQSPKYLFRKEGQNVTLSCEQNLNHDAMYWYRQDPGQGLRLIYYSQIVNDFQKGDIAEGYSVSREKKESFPLTVTSAQKNPTAFYLCASRPDRGGQPQHFGDGTRLSIL.

The V and J genes are TRBV29-1 and TRBJ2-2, with 10 bases fitting TRBD2. CDR3 length: 16 residues. Unmatched junction bases numbered 6, after V lost 4 bases and J lost 1 base. Germline CDR1 and CDR2: SQVTM and ANQGSEA. The CDR3 spells CSVGLAGARNTGELFF. DNA for the CDR3: TGCAGCGTTGGGCTAGCGGGGGCCAGGAACACCGGGGAGCTGTTTTTT.

This clone was seen a few times. The V and J genes are TRBV11-2 and TRBJ2-4, with TRBD2 matching 8 bases. J lost 5 bases, V lost 5 bases, and 11 bases had no gene match. The CDR3 is 16 amino acids. Germline loops: CDR1 SGHAT, CDR2 FQNNGV. The CDR3 sequence: CASSPGGAIGQNIQYF. The CDR3 DNA reads TGTGCCAGCAGCCCCGGGGGGGCGATTGGCCAAAACATTCAGTACTTC. Full variable domain (missing parts from reference TRBV11-2 and TRBJ2-4): EAGVAQSPRYKIIEKRQSVAFWCNPISGHATLYWYQQILGQGPKLLIQFQNNGVVDDSQLPKDRFSAERLKGVDSTLKIQPAKLEDSAVYLCASSPGGAIGQNIQYFGAGTRLSVL.

The V gene is TRBV5-1, the J gene TRBJ2-1, with 11 bases identical to TRBD2. V lost 4 bases to trimming and J lost 5 bases; unmatched junction nucleotides: 5. Germline V gene data show CDR1 as SGHRS and CDR2 as YFSETQ. This CDR3 is built from 15 residues. The CDR3 DNA reads TGCGCCAGCAGCAGTACTAGCGGGAGTCACAATGAGCAGTTCTTC. Amino acid sequence: CASSSTSGSHNEQFF.

The genes are TRBV11-2 and TRBJ2-1; D call uncertain. Germline V gene sequence: CDR1 SGHAT, CDR2 FQNNGV. The CDR3 spans 16 residues. Deletions cut 1 base from V and 0 bases from J, with 10 bases between. The DNA of the CDR3 is TGTGCCAGCAGCTTAGTAGGTCGGAGCTCCTACAATGAGCAGTTCTTC. Its translation is CASSLVGRSSYNEQFF.

The gene calls are TRBV7-9 and TRBJ2-5; TRBD1 matches at 7 bases. V gave up 2 bases and J gave up 2 bases; unmatched junction bases: 2. The CDR3 is 14 residues long. Germline-derived CDR1 and CDR2 are SEHNR and FQNEAQ (reference sequence). This CDR3 is CASSLLQGQETQYF. Here the CDR3 DNA reads TGTGCCAGCAGCTTACTACAGGGGCAAGAGACCCAGTACTTC.

This clone was seen only a few times. The gene calls are TRBV2 and TRBJ1-2, with D perhaps matching TRBD1 (6 bases). The CDR3 totals 14 residues. Germline V gives CDR1 SNHLY, CDR2 FYNNEI. Trimming cost V 3 bases and J 4 bases, with 12 bases left between them. CDR3: CASSDAGVAYGYTF. The CDR3 DNA reads TGTGCCAGCAGTGATGCAGGGGTAGCCTATGGCTACACCTTC. Together with reference TRBV2 and TRBJ1-2, the CDR3 gives the full variable domain: EPEVTQTPSHQVTQMGQEVILRCVPISNHLYFYWYRQILGQKVEFLVSFYNNEISEKSEIFDDQFSVERPDGSNFTLKIRSTKLEDSAMYFCASSDAGVAYGYTFGSGTRLTVV.

This chain links TRBV4-1 with TRBJ1-4; 7 bases align to TRBD1. CDR1 and CDR2 (germline): MGHRA, YSYEKL. The CDR3 loop spans 16 amino acids. Trimming at V came to 1 base and at J to 3 bases, leaving 5 bases not matched to a gene. Here the CDR3 DNA reads TGCGCCAGCAGCCAAGGGCAGGGGGGTTCTAATGAAAAACTGTTTTTT. Its translation is CASSQGQGGSNEKLFF.

The chain links TRBV9 to TRBJ2-2, with TRBD2 identical over 7 bases. Germline CDR1 and CDR2: SGDLS and YYNGEE. Trimming took 5 bases from V and 0 from J; bases not matched to a gene: 1. CDR3 length: 14 amino acids. As DNA, the CDR3 is TGTGCCAGCAGGGCGGGGGCGAACACCGGGGAGCTGTTTTTT. As protein: CASRAGANTGELFF.

This rearrangement joins TRBV28 to TRBJ2-7; perhaps TRBD1 as D (6 bases). Trimming took 5 bases from V and 3 from J, leaving 14 bases between them. The CDR3 has 14 residues. Germline V gene lookup returns CDR1 MDHEN and CDR2 SYDVKM. The DNA for the CDR3 is TGTGCCAGCAGTCCACCGGACAGACTCTACGAGCAGTACTTC. Its translation is CASSPPDRLYEQYF.

This chain connects TRBV27 to TRBJ2-5, with D possibly matching TRBD2 (6 bases). The J call is in doubt because the DNA end fits TRBJ2-7 better. This CDR3 spans 13 amino acids. Germline V CDR1 and CDR2: MNHEY, SMNVEV (reference sequence). In nucleotides, the CDR3 is TGTGCCAGCAGTACCGGGAGCTCCTACGAGCAGTACTTC. This codes for CASSTGSSYEQYF.

The chain carries TRBV10-3 and TRBJ2-1; 10 bases are a match to TRBD1. There are 17 residues in the CDR3. J lost 3 bases, V lost 3 bases, and 8 bases had no gene match. The V gene's germline CDR1 is ENHRY and CDR2 SYGVKD. The CDR3 sequence: CAISDTGTGAYYNEQFF. CDR3 DNA: TGTGCCATCAGTGACACCGGGACAGGGGCCTACTACAATGAGCAGTTCTTC.

This chain links TRBV7-3 with TRBJ1-5; the D is unclear. This CDR3 has 14 residues. Deletions cut 4 bases from V and 3 bases from J, with 10 bases between. The germline gives CDR1 SGHTA, CDR2 FQGTGA. CDR3 nucleotide sequence: TGTGCCAGCAGCTCAGACTATCTCAATCAGCCCCAGCATTTT. The encoded protein is CASSSDYLNQPQHF.

This chain links TRBV6-4 with TRBJ2-3, with D tentatively TRBD2 (5 bases). The CDR3 sequence is 15 residues long. Per the germline V gene, CDR1 is MRHNA and CDR2 is SNTAGT. The V and J ends lost 3 bases and 2 bases respectively, with 12 bases between them. The CDR3 DNA reads as TGTGCCAGCAGTGAGCGGACTGGCCTCACAGATACGCAGTATTTT. Protein sequence: CASSERTGLTDTQYF.

This clone appeared a few times. The chain couples TRBV27 to TRBJ1-5; 12 bases map to TRBD1. Germline assignment: CDR1 MNHEY and CDR2 SMNVEV (reference sequence). This CDR3 is built from 16 residues. The ends lost 5 bases at V and 5 bases at J; junction bases unmatched: 7. The CDR3 here is CASSPVGQGAHQPQHF. The CDR3, as DNA: TGTGCCAGCAGTCCAGTGGGACAGGGGGCTCATCAGCCCCAGCATTTT.

There are a few counts of this clone. J is TRBJ2-7 and V is TRBV6-9; a possible D gene is TRBD2 (6 bases). The germline CDR1 and CDR2 sequences are MNHGY and SVAAGI. This CDR3 comprises 14 residues. The germline V and J ends were trimmed by 5 bases and 7 bases, with 18 bases remaining between them. DNA of the CDR3: TGTGCCAGCAGTGACCCGGGACTCTCCGGGGAGCAGTACTTC. This gives the protein CASSDPGLSGEQYF.

This rearrangement joins TRBV28 to TRBJ2-7, with TRBD1 identical over 10 bases. CDR1 is MDHEN, CDR2 SYDVKM, per germline. The CDR3 covers 15 residues. V trimming: 4 bases; J trimming: 5 bases; junction bases outside the gene matches: 8. CDR3 nucleotide sequence: TGTGCCAGCAGTTCTCCCGGGACAGGGGTTGACGAGCAGTACTTC. Its protein product is CASSSPGTGVDEQYF.

The chain combines TRBV27 with TRBJ2-1; 10 bases agree with TRBD2. This CDR3 is built from 16 residues. Germline assignment: CDR1 MNHEY and CDR2 SMNVEV (reference sequence). The trim removed 3 bases at V and 7 bases at J, leaving 9 bases unmatched. Written as DNA, the CDR3 is TGTGCCAGCAGTTTTAAGCTAGCGGGAGTCGGGAATGAGCAGTTCTTC. Its protein is CASSFKLAGVGNEQFF.

The J gene is TRBJ2-5, the V gene TRBV28, with 8 bases that match TRBD1. With V trimmed by 6 bases and J by 5 bases, 5 bases remained unmatched. CDR3 length: 13 residues. Per germline, CDR1 MDHEN and CDR2 SYDVKM. The CDR3 sequence: CASRDRVMETQYF. The CDR3 DNA reads TGTGCCAGCAGGGACAGGGTAATGGAGACCCAGTACTTC.

V is TRBV4-1 and J is TRBJ2-5, with D possibly TRBD1 on 6 matching bases. V dropped 0 bases and J dropped 2 bases, with 10 bases sitting between them. CDR1 MGHRA and CDR2 YSYEKL come from the germline V gene. The CDR3 consists of 15 residues. CDR3 bases: TGCGCCAGCAGCCAAGACTCAGGGACACAAGAGACCCAGTACTTC. Its protein is CASSQDSGTQETQYF.

The V and J genes are TRBV11-1 and TRBJ2-3; the match to TRBD2 covers 8 bases. After removal of 4 bases from V and 6 bases from J, the junction contained 12 bases not matched to a gene. In germline, CDR1 is SGHAT, CDR2 FQDESV (reference sequence). The length of the CDR3 is 16 residues. The DNA of the CDR3 is TGTGCCAGCAGCTCCTACCCGCGGGGGGAATCTGATACGCAGTATTTT. It is translated as CASSSYPRGESDTQYF.